A single T cell receptor beta chain is shown here with its context. The antigen is undetermined. The observed sequence ends 3 residues before the CDR3 terminus, with the missing tail filled in from the germline J gene. In germline, CDR1 is SGHRS, CDR2 YFSETQ. Trimming cost V 4 bases and J 6 bases, with 23 bases left between them. This CDR3 is 16 amino acids long. Both groups were predominantly of Caucasian heritage. These data are taken from a study of T cell clonality in common variable immunodeficiency. General study findings and limits: What drives increased CVID clonality needs T cell subpopulation sequencing. In common variable immunodeficiency, TCR beta chains reportedly carried fewer deletions and N-nucleotide insertions. Compared with healthy controls, CVID subjects showed increased TCRbeta clonality, mostly in about a third.

TCRdb keeps only in-frame clones here, not all; method: immunoSEQ multiplex PCR. Altogether around 60,000 clones were found in the sample, and no singletons occur. J is TRBJ2-7 and V is TRBV5-1; a weak D match, TRBD2 (7 bases). Sequenced: peripheral blood mononuclear cells. The TCR was taken from a person aged 18 to 70 in good health. The CDR3 here is CASSPMGAGGKGEQYF. The sequenced CDR3 bases are TGCGCCAGCAGCCCGATGGGGGCCGGGGGGAAAGGCGAG.